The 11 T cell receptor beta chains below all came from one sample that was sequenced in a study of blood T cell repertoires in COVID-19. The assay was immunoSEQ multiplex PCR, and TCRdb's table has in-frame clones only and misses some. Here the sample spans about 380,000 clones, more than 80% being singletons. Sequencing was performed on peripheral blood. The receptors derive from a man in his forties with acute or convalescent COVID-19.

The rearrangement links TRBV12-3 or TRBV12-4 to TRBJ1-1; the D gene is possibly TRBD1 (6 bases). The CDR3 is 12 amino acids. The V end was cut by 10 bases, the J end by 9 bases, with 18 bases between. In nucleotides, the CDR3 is TGTGCCAACCTCACCCCGCAGGGGAAAGCTTTCTTT. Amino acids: CANLTPQGKAFF.

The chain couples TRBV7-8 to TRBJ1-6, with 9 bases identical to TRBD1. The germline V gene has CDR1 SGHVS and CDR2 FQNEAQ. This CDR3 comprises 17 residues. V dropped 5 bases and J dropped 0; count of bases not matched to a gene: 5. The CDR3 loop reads CASSAGTGNSYNSPLHF. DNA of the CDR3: TGTGCCAGCAGCGCCGGGACAGGGAACTCCTATAATTCACCCCTCCACTTT.

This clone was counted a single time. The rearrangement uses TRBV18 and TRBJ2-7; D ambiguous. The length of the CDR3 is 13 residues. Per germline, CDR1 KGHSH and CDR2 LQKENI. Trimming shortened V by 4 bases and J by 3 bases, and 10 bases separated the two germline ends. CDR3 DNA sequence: TGTGCCAGCTCACGAGAGAAGCTCTACGAGCAGTACTTC. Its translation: CASSREKLYEQYF.

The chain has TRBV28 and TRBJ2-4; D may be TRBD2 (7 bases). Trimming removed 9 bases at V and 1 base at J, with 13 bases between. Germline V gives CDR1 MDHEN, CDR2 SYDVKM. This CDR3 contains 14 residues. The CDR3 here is CASEGGSAKNIQYF. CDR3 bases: TGTGCCAGTGAGGGGGGGTCGGCCAAAAACATTCAGTACTTC.

CDR3 sequence (DNA): TGTGCCAGCAGTTGGGGGGAGGGGGGCTACACCTTC. This translates into CASSWGEGGYTF. The chain recombines TRBV6-5 with TRBJ1-2; D is perhaps TRBD1 (5 bases). The CDR3 loop spans 12 amino acids. V was clipped by 4 bases and J by 8 bases, with 11 bases between them. Germline values: CDR1 MNHEY, CDR2 SVGAGI.

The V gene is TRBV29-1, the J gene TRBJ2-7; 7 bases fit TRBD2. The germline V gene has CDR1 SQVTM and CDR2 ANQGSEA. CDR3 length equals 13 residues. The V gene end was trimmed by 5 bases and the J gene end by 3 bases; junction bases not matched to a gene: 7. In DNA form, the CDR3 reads TGCAGCGTTCGAGACGGGGGGAACTACGAGCAGTACTTC. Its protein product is CSVRDGGNYEQYF.

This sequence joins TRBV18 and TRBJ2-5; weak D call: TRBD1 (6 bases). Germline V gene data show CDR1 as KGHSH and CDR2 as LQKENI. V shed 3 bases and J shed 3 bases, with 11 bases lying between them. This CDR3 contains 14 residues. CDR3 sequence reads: CASSPVKGEETQYF. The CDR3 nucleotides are TGTGCCAGCTCACCGGTTAAGGGGGAAGAGACCCAGTACTTC.

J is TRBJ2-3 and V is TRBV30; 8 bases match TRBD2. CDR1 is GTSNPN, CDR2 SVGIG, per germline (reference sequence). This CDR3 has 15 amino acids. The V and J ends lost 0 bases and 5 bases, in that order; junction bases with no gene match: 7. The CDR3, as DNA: TGTGCCTGGAGTGTACAAGCGGGGGAGCGAGATACGCAGTATTTT. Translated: CAWSVQAGERDTQYF.

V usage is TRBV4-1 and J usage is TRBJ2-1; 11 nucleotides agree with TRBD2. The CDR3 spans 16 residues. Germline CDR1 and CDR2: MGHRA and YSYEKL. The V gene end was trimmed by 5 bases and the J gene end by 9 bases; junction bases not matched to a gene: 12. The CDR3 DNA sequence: TGCGCCAGCAGCACCCATAGCGGGGGGGGGCTTGTTGAGCAGTTCTTC. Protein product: CASSTHSGGGLVEQFF.

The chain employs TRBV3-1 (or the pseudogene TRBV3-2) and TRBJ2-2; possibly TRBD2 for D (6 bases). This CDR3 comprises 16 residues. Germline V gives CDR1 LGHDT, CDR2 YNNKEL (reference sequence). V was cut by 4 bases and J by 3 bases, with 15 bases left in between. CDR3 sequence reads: CASSRMSSAYTGELFF. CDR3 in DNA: TGTGCCAGCAGCCGCATGTCTAGCGCTTACACCGGGGAGCTGTTTTTT.

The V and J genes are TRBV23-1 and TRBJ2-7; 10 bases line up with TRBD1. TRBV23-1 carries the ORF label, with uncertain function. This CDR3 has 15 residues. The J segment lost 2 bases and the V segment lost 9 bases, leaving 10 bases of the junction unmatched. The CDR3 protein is CARRLRDRGTYEQYF. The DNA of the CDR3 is TGCGCCAGGAGACTGCGGGACAGGGGAACCTACGAGCAGTACTTC.